The 18 T cell receptor beta chains reported below all come from one sample, sequenced in a study of blood T cell repertoires in COVID-19. The table came from immunoSEQ multiplex PCR; TCRdb's copy has only in-frame clones and leaves some out. The repertoire has about 300,000 clones, roughly 90% of them found once; the top ten carry 2.5% to 3%. Sequencing used PBMCs or T cells enriched from blood (not recorded which). The receptors were sampled from a woman aged 45-65 years who had been exposed to COVID-19.

Worth noting for this clone: The sample carries other DNA sequences with the same CDR3. This sequence joins TRBV18 and TRBJ1-1; 9 bases map to TRBD1. CDR3 length equals 14 residues. The trim removed 5 bases at V and 2 bases at J, leaving 3 bases unmatched. Germline V CDR1 and CDR2: KGHSH, LQKENI. The CDR3 nucleotides are TGTGCCAGCTCAGCGGACAGGGGAAACACTGAAGCTTTCTTT. Its protein is CASSADRGNTEAFF.

This sequence joins TRBV11-3 and TRBJ2-2; TRBD2 matches 9 bases. CDR3 length equals 17 residues. Trimming cost V 1 base and J 8 bases; bases outside gene matches: 11. Germline assignment: CDR1 SGHNT and CDR2 YENEEA. CDR3 residues: CASSLGLTPGLAGELFF. The CDR3 DNA sequence: TGTGCCAGCAGCTTAGGCCTAACTCCGGGACTAGCTGGGGAGCTGTTTTTT.

This clone turned up a few times. The chain recombines TRBV6-1 with TRBJ2-3; 11 bases match TRBD2. V lost 2 bases, J lost 6 bases, and 7 bases stayed unmatched. Per the germline V gene, CDR1 is MNHNS and CDR2 is SASEGT. This CDR3 spans 16 amino acids. This CDR3 reads CASSEWGSGGADTQYF. CDR3 in DNA: TGTGCCAGCAGTGAATGGGGTAGCGGGGGGGCTGATACGCAGTATTTT.

The rearrangement joins TRBV10-3 to TRBJ1-4; D not certain. The CDR3 has 12 amino acids. V lost 8 bases to trimming and J lost 5 bases, with 9 bases between them. Looked up from germline, CDR1 is ENHRY and CDR2 is SYGVKD. Written as DNA, the CDR3 is TGTGCCATCGGCGAGCGCAATGAAAAACTGTTTTTT. This encodes CAIGERNEKLFF.

The rearrangement uses TRBV7-9 and TRBJ1-5; D is perhaps TRBD1 (6 bases). This CDR3 is 12 amino acids long. Germline CDR1 SEHNR, CDR2 FQNEAQ (reference sequence). V was pared by 9 bases and J by 3 bases, with 9 bases between. The CDR3 DNA is TGTGCCAGTCACAGGGACAATCAGCCCCAGCATTTT. Protein sequence: CASHRDNQPQHF. The entire variable domain, with the rest obtained from reference TRBV7-9 and TRBJ1-5, is as follows: DTGVSQNPRHKITKRGQNVTFRCDPISEHNRLYWYRQTLGQGPEFLTYFQNEAQLEKSRLLSDRFSAERPKGSFSTLEIQRTEQGDSAMYLCASHRDNQPQHFGDGTRLSIL.

The genes are TRBV7-9 and TRBJ2-1; 8 bases fit TRBD1. V gave up 5 bases and J gave up 7 bases; unmatched junction bases: 10. The CDR3 has 15 amino acids. Germline V gene sequence: CDR1 SEHNR, CDR2 FQNEAQ (reference sequence). CDR3 DNA: TGTGCCAGCAGCCACACACAGGGGGTAACTAATGAGCAGTTCTTC. Its translation: CASSHTQGVTNEQFF.

V gene TRBV19 combines with J gene TRBJ1-5, with 7 bases matching TRBD1. The V segment lost 5 bases and the J segment 5 bases; nucleotides outside the gene matches: 12. The CDR3 is made up of 16 amino acids. Germline lookup yields CDR1 LNHDA and CDR2 SQIVND (reference sequence). This chain's CDR3 is CASSAYQGVEDQPQHF. The CDR3, as DNA: TGTGCCAGTAGTGCTTACCAGGGGGTAGAAGATCAGCCCCAGCATTTT.

The CDR3 loop is CASSASGGAYNEQFF. The CDR3 DNA reads as TGTGCCAGCAGCGCAAGCGGGGGGGCCTACAATGAGCAGTTCTTC. The chain has TRBV7-2 and TRBJ2-1; 10 positions match TRBD2. The CDR3 runs 15 residues. After removal of 5 bases from V and 2 bases from J, the junction contained 3 bases not matched to a gene. Germline CDR1 is SGHTA and CDR2 is FQGNSA.

The genes are TRBV7-2 and TRBJ2-5; TRBD2 matches 7 bases. J lost 5 bases, V lost 4 bases, and 10 bases had no gene match. Germline V lookup: CDR1 SGHTA, CDR2 FQGNSA. There are 15 residues in the CDR3. This CDR3 reads CASSYGGSLPETQYF. CDR3 in DNA: TGTGCCAGCAGCTACGGGGGGAGCCTGCCCGAGACCCAGTACTTC.

The chain employs TRBV5-8 and TRBJ2-3; weak D call: TRBD1 (6 bases). Deletions cut 1 base from V and 6 bases from J, with 15 bases between. CDR1 and CDR2 (germline): SGHTS, YDEGEE. CDR3 size: 15 residues. CDR3 residues: CASSLSGSGVDTQYF. For the CDR3, the DNA is TGTGCCAGCAGCTTGTCCGGTTCAGGGGTGGATACGCAGTATTTT.

This clone has a handful of counts. This rearrangement joins TRBV27 to TRBJ1-4; TRBD1 agrees at 7 bases. The germline CDR1 and CDR2 sequences are MNHEY and SMNVEV (reference sequence). The CDR3 is 15 amino acids. Trimming cost V 5 bases and J 5 bases; bases outside gene matches: 8. The CDR3 DNA sequence: TGTGCCAGCAGTAAGACAGGGAGGCGGAATGAAAAACTGTTTTTT. Protein product: CASSKTGRRNEKLFF.

The chain uses TRBV7-2 and TRBJ2-2; 10 nucleotides agree with TRBD1. V lost 5 bases, J lost 0 bases, and 3 bases stayed unmatched. The CDR3 runs to 16 residues. Per germline, CDR1 SGHTA and CDR2 FQGNSA. The CDR3 reads CASSLGTGANTGELFF. The CDR3 coding sequence is TGTGCCAGCAGCCTCGGGACAGGGGCGAACACCGGGGAGCTGTTTTTT.

This chain connects TRBV2 to TRBJ2-5, with D perhaps matching TRBD2 (5 bases). Germline V gene sequence: CDR1 SNHLY, CDR2 FYNNEI. The V end was cut by 5 bases, the J end by 2 bases, with 18 bases between. CDR3 size: 16 residues. This chain's CDR3 is CASSQRKSSGQETQYF. DNA for the CDR3: TGTGCCAGCAGTCAGCGTAAATCCAGCGGTCAAGAGACCCAGTACTTC.

The chain links TRBV18 to TRBJ1-6; D possibly corresponds to TRBD1 (6 bases). With 6 bases removed from V and 0 bases from J, the gap between germline ends came to 12 bases. The length of the CDR3 is 16 residues. Germline-derived CDR1 and CDR2 are KGHSH and LQKENI. For the CDR3, the DNA is TGTGCCAGCTCGCACGGGACATCCTCCTATAATTCACCCCTCCACTTT. Translation gives CASSHGTSSYNSPLHF.

The chain links TRBV30 to TRBJ2-7; the match to TRBD1 covers 7 bases. Germline-derived CDR1 and CDR2 are GTSNPN and SVGIG (reference sequence). This CDR3 spans 13 amino acids. V lost 2 bases, J lost 6 bases, and 7 bases stayed unmatched. The CDR3 spells CAWSSQGGGEQYF. As DNA, the CDR3 is TGTGCCTGGAGTTCTCAAGGGGGCGGCGAGCAGTACTTC.

The chain combines TRBV11-2 with TRBJ1-6; perhaps TRBD1 as D (6 bases). The germline V gene encodes CDR1 SGHAT and CDR2 FQNNGV. V shed 5 bases and J shed 9 bases, with 17 bases lying between them. The CDR3 length is 15 residues. This CDR3 reads CASSPTTGHGSPLHF. CDR3 nucleotides: TGTGCCAGCAGCCCCACCACAGGGCACGGTTCACCCCTCCACTTT.

The chain is built from TRBV5-3 and TRBJ2-7; a possible D gene is TRBD1 (6 bases). TRBV5-3 is filed as an ORF, its function uncertain. The CDR3 covers 16 residues. V was clipped by 0 bases and J by 3 bases, with 16 bases between them. The CDR3 region has the DNA TGTGCCAGAAGCTTGGATACCGGGACAACCTTCTACGAGCAGTACTTC. Encoded protein: CARSLDTGTTFYEQYF.

The rearrangement uses TRBV18 and TRBJ1-5; D ambiguous. The CDR3 has 15 amino acids. Germline V CDR1 and CDR2: KGHSH, LQKENI. With 3 bases removed from V and 7 bases from J, the gap between germline ends came to 16 bases. CDR3 sequence reads: CASSPDAGREQPQHF. The CDR3 bases are TGTGCCAGCTCACCGGACGCGGGGAGGGAACAGCCCCAGCATTTT.